The clone carrying this T cell receptor beta chain was picked up many times. What it binds is unknown. These data belong to a study of T-cell reconstitution after alpha-beta-depleted transplantation in children. A TCRbeta library incorporating unique molecular identifiers was prepared. TCRdb independently ran MiXCR on the PCR reads; one entry per CDR3 protein. The sample holds 98,000 or so distinct CDR3 sequences; roughly 6.1% are singletons and the top ten take 20% to 25%. Per germline, CDR1 DFQATT and CDR2 SNEGSKA (reference sequence). Between the trimmed V and J ends, which lost 2 bases and 7 bases, there was a span of 20 bases. The CDR3 covers 15 residues. Notes on the study in general: About two months after transplant, alpha-beta T cells reportedly came from several hundred expanded graft clones. Surviving recipient T cells and intrathymic progenitors accounted for some patients' high TCRbeta diversity at day 60. At the one-year point after transplant, T-cell counts and TCRbeta diversity were found to come mostly from T cells that had been newly produced.

This chain joins TRBV20-1 and TRBJ2-5; D is uncertain. This TCR was sampled from a male patient aged 2-15 years who had a stem cell transplant for acute lymphoblastic leukemia, so the T cells may come from the graft donor. Sequences were derived from PBMCs, mostly from graft donor cells, sampled 360 days after TCRalphabeta/CD19-depleted stem cell transplant. The CDR3 sequence is CSARSLATSLGTQYF. The CDR3 nucleotides are TGCAGTGCTAGATCTCTTGCGACCAGTTTAGGGACCCAGTACTTC.